Below are 21 T cell receptor beta chains sequenced from a single sample in a study of Graves' ophthalmopathy and Graves' hyperthyroidism. RNA transcripts yielded amplified TCR beta CDR3 regions. In the first round, RT-PCR was carried out with HTBI primers, and a multiplex PCR formed the second round. TCRdb reprocessed the multiplex PCR reads via MiXCR and lists one record per CDR3 protein. The top ten hold about a tenth of the sample, which has about 480,000 distinct CDR3 sequences, 13% to 15% seen once. Sequenced input: blood. Source of these receptors: a woman aged 25 to 39 with Graves' ophthalmopathy.

Ten or more counts support this clonotype. An end of the junction does not agree with germline; a read error may underlie this. The CDR3: CASSLTGSYEQYF. CDR3 in DNA: TGTGCCAGCAGTTTGACAGGGTCCTACGAGCAGTACTTC. The genes are TRBV5-1 and TRBJ2-7, with 7 bases identical to TRBD1. The CDR3 runs to 13 residues. Germline values: CDR1 SGHRS, CDR2 YFSETQ.

This clonotype was seen many times. The chain recombines TRBV6-5 with TRBJ1-2; D may be TRBD1 (6 bases). The germline V and J ends were trimmed by 10 bases and 8 bases, with 14 bases remaining between them. Germline V gives CDR1 MNHEY, CDR2 SVGAGI. The CDR3 length is 11 residues. CDR3 sequence (DNA): TGTGCCACCAGGGGTGCGGGGGGCTACACCTTC. The encoded protein is CATRGAGGYTF.

This clonotype was recorded at least ten times. This chain links TRBV10-3 with TRBJ1-1, with D hard to call. The CDR3 totals 14 residues. Looked up from germline, CDR1 is ENHRY and CDR2 is SYGVKD. V gave up 8 bases and J gave up 1 base, with 14 bases separating them. The DNA of the CDR3 is TGTGCCATCGGACCCGGACCGACGAACACTGAAGCTTTCTTT. Its translation: CAIGPGPTNTEAFF.

This clonotype was counted ten times or more. The V call is TRBV2, the J call TRBJ1-3, with 8 bases fitting TRBD1. V was clipped by 8 bases and J by 4 bases; unmatched bases: 4. Germline CDR1 reads SNHLY; CDR2 reads FYNNEI. This CDR3 has 13 residues. The CDR3 loop is CASLGDRGNTIYF. CDR3 nucleotide sequence: TGTGCCAGCCTCGGGGACAGGGGAAACACCATATATTTT.

Many counts were recorded for this clonotype. As DNA, the CDR3 is TGCGCCAGCAGCTTGGGAGTCGGGACACAAGACTACGAGCAGTACTTC. Protein: CASSLGVGTQDYEQYF. The chain combines TRBV5-1 with TRBJ2-7, with a tentative D call TRBD1 (6 bases). This CDR3 contains 16 residues. The germline V and J ends were trimmed by 0 bases and 3 bases, with 16 bases remaining between them. Germline-derived CDR1 and CDR2 are SGHRS and YFSETQ.

This clonotype has at least ten counts. V gene TRBV6-1 combines with J gene TRBJ1-2; D uncertain. The CDR3 consists of 15 residues. In germline, CDR1 is MNHNS, CDR2 SASEGT. The ends were cut back, 3 bases at V and 0 bases at J, with 11 bases in the middle. Here the CDR3 reads CASSEPDATNYGYTF. In DNA, the CDR3 is TGTGCCAGCAGTGAGCCGGACGCCACTAACTATGGCTACACCTTC.

This clonotype was counted ten times or more. The V and J genes are TRBV6-1 and TRBJ1-1, with no clear D. Trimming cost V 6 bases and J 4 bases, with 9 bases left between them. The CDR3 has 12 residues. Germline V gene sequence: CDR1 MNHNS, CDR2 SASEGT. Here the CDR3 DNA reads TGTGCCAGCAGCCCGGTCGGCACTGAAGCTTTCTTT. This encodes CASSPVGTEAFF.

Ten or more counts support this clonotype. The genes are TRBV12-3 or TRBV12-4 and TRBJ2-2; 8 nucleotides align to TRBD1. With V trimmed by 7 bases and J by 4 bases, 11 bases remained unmatched. The CDR3 loop spans 16 amino acids. This CDR3 reads CASNWGPGQGTGELFF. The DNA of the CDR3 is TGTGCCAGCAACTGGGGGCCAGGACAGGGCACCGGGGAGCTGTTTTTT.

This clonotype has a count of ten or more. The V gene is TRBV7-9, the J gene TRBJ1-1; D gene unclear. There are 14 residues in the CDR3. V was trimmed by 2 bases and J by 4 bases, leaving 11 bases between them. CDR1 and CDR2 (germline): SEHNR, FQNEAQ (reference sequence). CDR3 bases: TGTGCCAGCAGCTTATGGCAGGTTGGCACTGAAGCTTTCTTT. Translating gives CASSLWQVGTEAFF.

This clonotype was found many times. V usage is TRBV18 and J usage is TRBJ2-5; 8 nucleotides line up with TRBD1. This CDR3 region has 16 residues. The germline CDR1 and CDR2 sequences are KGHSH and LQKENI. V lost 0 bases to trimming and J lost 9 bases; unmatched junction nucleotides: 12. The CDR3 spells CASSPPSGTGSGSQYF. CDR3 DNA sequence: TGTGCCAGCTCACCACCCTCGGGGACAGGTTCGGGGTCCCAGTACTTC.

This clonotype was found many times. The chain uses TRBV11-2 and TRBJ1-1; D remains unclear. The ends were cut back, 0 bases at V and 4 bases at J, with 9 bases in the middle. This CDR3 contains 14 residues. CDR1 and CDR2 from the germline V gene are SGHAT and FQNNGV. The CDR3 loop is CASSLDPGATEAFF. In DNA form, the CDR3 reads TGTGCCAGCAGCTTAGATCCAGGCGCCACTGAAGCTTTCTTT.

V usage is TRBV18 and J usage is TRBJ1-1, with TRBD1 matching 7 bases. The CDR3 consists of 16 residues. Germline-derived CDR1 and CDR2 are KGHSH and LQKENI. V lost 3 bases to trimming and J lost 0 bases; unmatched junction nucleotides: 7. CDR3 amino acids: CASSPHGQAVNTEAFF. The CDR3 bases are TGTGCCAGCTCACCCCACGGACAGGCCGTGAACACTGAAGCTTTCTTT.

This clonotype has ten or more counts. The chain joins TRBV2 to TRBJ1-1, with D possibly being TRBD1 (5 bases). V was shortened by 6 bases and J by 2 bases, with 10 bases between the two germline ends. CDR3 size: 13 residues. Germline assignment: CDR1 SNHLY and CDR2 FYNNEI. The CDR3 DNA reads TGTGCCAGCAGGGCAGACAGTAACACTGAAGCTTTCTTT. This encodes CASRADSNTEAFF.

V gene TRBV6-4 combines with J gene TRBJ1-3, with D unclear. The CDR3 contains 17 residues. CDR1 MRHNA and CDR2 SNTAGT come from the germline V gene. The V end lost 2 bases, the J end lost 4 bases, and 18 bases lay between the germline ends. CDR3 DNA: TGTGCCAGCAGTGACACCCGGGCCCTAGAGTACGGAAACACCATATATTTT. Translating gives CASSDTRALEYGNTIYF.

This clonotype was observed many times. The chain couples TRBV9 to TRBJ1-2, with D tentatively TRBD1 (5 bases). Germline-derived CDR1 and CDR2 are SGDLS and YYNGEE. The CDR3 spans 15 residues. Trimming took 1 base from V and 6 from J, leaving 16 bases between them. The CDR3 region has the DNA TGTGCCAGCAGCGTATTACAGTATGGGGCGGATGGCTACACCTTC. Translating it yields CASSVLQYGADGYTF.

Ten or more counts support this clonotype. V and J are TRBV5-6 and TRBJ1-1; tentative D call: TRBD1 (5 bases). CDR3 size: 12 residues. Germline V CDR1 and CDR2: SGHDT, YYEEEE. The ends were cut back, 6 bases at V and 5 bases at J, with 11 bases in the middle. The CDR3 bases are TGTGCCAGCACGTGGGAGGGGACTGAAGCTTTCTTT. Encoded protein: CASTWEGTEAFF.

This clonotype was detected ten times or more. This chain links TRBV11-2 with TRBJ1-1; a weak D match, TRBD1 (6 bases). This CDR3 comprises 15 residues. The V gene lost 0 bases and the J gene lost 0 bases, with 8 bases spanning the gap. Germline CDR1 SGHAT, CDR2 FQNNGV. The CDR3 nucleotides are TGTGCCAGCAGCTTAGAGGGGGCCGTGAACACTGAAGCTTTCTTT. It translates to CASSLEGAVNTEAFF.

This clonotype was seen ten or more times. The chain is built from TRBV29-1 and TRBJ2-7; tentative D call: TRBD2 (6 bases). The length of the CDR3 is 12 residues. With 4 bases removed from V and 6 bases from J, the gap between germline ends came to 13 bases. Germline CDR1 reads SQVTM; CDR2 reads ANQGSEA. CDR3 nucleotide sequence: TGCAGCGTTGCTTCGGGGGACGCCGAGCAGTACTTC. It is translated as CSVASGDAEQYF.

This clonotype showed up many times. This sequence joins TRBV24-1 and TRBJ1-2, with a possible D match to TRBD1 (5 bases). Per the germline V gene, CDR1 is KGHDR and CDR2 is SFDVKD. Trimming cost V 3 bases and J 6 bases, with 16 bases left between them. The CDR3 totals 15 residues. This CDR3 reads CATSDPAAGLDGYTF. In DNA, the CDR3 is TGTGCCACCAGTGATCCGGCGGCGGGGCTCGATGGCTACACCTTC.

Points on this clonotype: At one of its ends the junction is not consistent with the germline gene, which may arise from a read error. This chain joins TRBV6-5 and TRBJ2-4; weak D call: TRBD2 (6 bases). In germline, CDR1 is MNHEY, CDR2 SVGAGI. The CDR3 is made up of 13 amino acids. CDR3 amino acids: CASRVETRGIKYF. CDR3 in DNA: TGTGCCAGCAGGGTGGAGACTAGGGGCATTAAGTACTTC.

In this sample, this clonotype turned up many times. The rearrangement joins TRBV9 to TRBJ1-2; D gene ambiguous. Trimming left V 0 bases short and J 4 bases short, with 13 bases between. Germline loops: CDR1 SGDLS, CDR2 YYNGEE. The CDR3 has 15 residues. The CDR3: CASSVVGVGPYGYTF. The DNA for the CDR3 is TGTGCCAGCAGCGTAGTCGGCGTAGGCCCCTATGGCTACACCTTC.